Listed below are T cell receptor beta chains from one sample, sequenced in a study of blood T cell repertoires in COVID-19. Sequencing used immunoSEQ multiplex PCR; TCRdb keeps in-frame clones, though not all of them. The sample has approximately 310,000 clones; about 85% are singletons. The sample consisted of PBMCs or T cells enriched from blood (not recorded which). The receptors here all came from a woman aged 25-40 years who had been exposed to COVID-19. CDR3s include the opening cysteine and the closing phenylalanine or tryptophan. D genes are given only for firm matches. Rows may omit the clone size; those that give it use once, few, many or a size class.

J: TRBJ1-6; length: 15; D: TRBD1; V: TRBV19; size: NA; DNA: TGTGCCAGTAGCTGGACAGGGGATAGGAATTCACCCCTCCACTTT; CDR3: CASSWTGDRNSPLHF
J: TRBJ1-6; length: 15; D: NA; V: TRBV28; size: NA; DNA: TGTGCCAGCAGTCCCTACAAGGGGGTTAATTCACCCCTCCACTTT; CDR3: CASSPYKGVNSPLHF
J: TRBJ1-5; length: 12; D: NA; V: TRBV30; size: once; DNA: TGTGCCTGGAATGGGGGGAACCAGCCCCAGCATTTT; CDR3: CAWNGGNQPQHF
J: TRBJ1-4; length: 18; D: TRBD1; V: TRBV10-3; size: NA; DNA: TGTGCCACAAAACCCGGGACAGGGGGAATTAGAACTAATGAAAAACTGTTTTTT; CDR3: CATKPGTGGIRTNEKLFF
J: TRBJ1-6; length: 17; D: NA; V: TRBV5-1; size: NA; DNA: TGCGCCAGCAGCAGCCGGTCCTCCGGGTCCTATAATTCACCCCTCCACTTT; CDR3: CASSSRSSGSYNSPLHF
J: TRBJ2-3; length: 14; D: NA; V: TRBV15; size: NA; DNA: TGTGCCACCCACGTAGGGGGACACGTGTCTACGCAGTATTTT; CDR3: CATHVGGHVSTQYF
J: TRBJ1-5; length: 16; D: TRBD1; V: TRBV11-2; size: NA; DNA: TGTGCCAGCAGCTTGTGGGGTACAGGGGACAATCAGCCCCAGCATTTT; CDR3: CASSLWGTGDNQPQHF
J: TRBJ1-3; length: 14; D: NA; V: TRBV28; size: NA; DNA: TGTGCCAGCAGCTTCGTTAGCTCTGGAAACACCATATATTTT; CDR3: CASSFVSSGNTIYF
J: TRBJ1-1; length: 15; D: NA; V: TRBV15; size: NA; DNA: TGTGCCACCAGCAGAGATTATGGGGCAGACACTGAAGCTTTCTTT; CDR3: CATSRDYGADTEAFF
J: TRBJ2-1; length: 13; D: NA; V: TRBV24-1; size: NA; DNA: TGTGCCACCAGTGATTTCTCAGGGGATGAGCAGTTCTTC; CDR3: CATSDFSGDEQFF
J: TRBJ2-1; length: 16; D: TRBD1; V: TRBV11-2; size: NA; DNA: TGTGCCAGCAGCTTAGGCTGGCAGGGGGCCTACAATGAGCAGTTCTTC; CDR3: CASSLGWQGAYNEQFF
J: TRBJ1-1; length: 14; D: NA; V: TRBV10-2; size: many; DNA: TGCGCCAGCAGCCTCAGGGGTGAGGACACTGAAGCTTTCTTT; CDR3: CASSLRGEDTEAFF
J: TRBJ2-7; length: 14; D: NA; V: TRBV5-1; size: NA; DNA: TGCGCCAGCAGCTTGGCCCGAGAATGGTACGAGCAGTACTTC; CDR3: CASSLAREWYEQYF
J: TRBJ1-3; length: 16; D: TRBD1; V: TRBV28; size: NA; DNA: TGTGCCAGCAGGGATTTGGGACAGGGAACCGGAAACACCATATATTTT; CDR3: CASRDLGQGTGNTIYF
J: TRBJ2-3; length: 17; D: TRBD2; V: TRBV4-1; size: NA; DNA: TGCGCCAGCAGCCAGGCAACTAGCGGGGGGGGCACAGATACGCAGTATTTT; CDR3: CASSQATSGGGTDTQYF
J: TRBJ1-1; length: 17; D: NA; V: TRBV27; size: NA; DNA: TGTGCCAGCAGTTTCGCTCCCGGGACACTGATGAACACTGAAGCTTTCTTT; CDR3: CASSFAPGTLMNTEAFF
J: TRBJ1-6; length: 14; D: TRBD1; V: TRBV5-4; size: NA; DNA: TGTGCCAGCAGCTTGGAACAGGGGAATTCACCCCTCCACTTT; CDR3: CASSLEQGNSPLHF
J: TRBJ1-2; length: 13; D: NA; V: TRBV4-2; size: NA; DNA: TGTGCCAGCAGCCAAGACGGTCCCTATGGCTACACCTTC; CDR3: CASSQDGPYGYTF
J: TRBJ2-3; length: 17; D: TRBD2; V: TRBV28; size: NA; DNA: TGTGCCAGCAGCAGACTAGCGGGGGGGCGCAGTACAGATACGCAGTATTTT; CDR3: CASSRLAGGRSTDTQYF
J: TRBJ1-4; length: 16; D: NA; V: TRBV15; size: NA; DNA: TGTGCCACCAGCAGGTACCGGGATCGTCGGGAGGAAAAACTGTTTTTT; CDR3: CATSRYRDRREEKLFF
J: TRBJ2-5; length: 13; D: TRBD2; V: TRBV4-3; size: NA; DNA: TGCGCCAGCAGCCAAGGGGGAGGGGAGACCCAGTACTTC; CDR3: CASSQGGGETQYF
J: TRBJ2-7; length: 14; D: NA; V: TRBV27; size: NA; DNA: TGTGCCAGCAGTTTATTGAGTCAGGGATACGAGCAGTACTTC; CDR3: CASSLLSQGYEQYF
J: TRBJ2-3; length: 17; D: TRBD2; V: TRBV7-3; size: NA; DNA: TGTGCCAGCAGCCTCCGAACTAGCGGGGGGTGGACAGATACGCAGTATTTT; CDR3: CASSLRTSGGWTDTQYF
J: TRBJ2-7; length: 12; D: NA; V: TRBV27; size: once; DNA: TGTGCCAGCAGTTTATTACGGGGGGAGCAGTACTTC; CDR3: CASSLLRGEQYF
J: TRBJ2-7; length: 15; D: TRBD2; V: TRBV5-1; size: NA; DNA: TGCGCCAGCAGCTTGGAACTAGCGCGGCCCTACGAGCAGTACTTC; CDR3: CASSLELARPYEQYF
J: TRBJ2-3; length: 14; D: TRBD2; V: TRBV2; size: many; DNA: TGTGCCAGCAGTGAAAGCGGGGCGGGAGATACGCAGTATTTT; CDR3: CASSESGAGDTQYF
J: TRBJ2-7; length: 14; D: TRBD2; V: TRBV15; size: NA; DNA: TGTGCCACGGGAAGTAGCGGGAGGGCGATGGAGCAGTACTTC; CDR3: CATGSSGRAMEQYF
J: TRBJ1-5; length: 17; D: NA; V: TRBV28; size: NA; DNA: TGTGCCAGCAGTGAAGTGAGAGGGAAGTTGGGCAATCAGCCCCAGCATTTT; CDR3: CASSEVRGKLGNQPQHF
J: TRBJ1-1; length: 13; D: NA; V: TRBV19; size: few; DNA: TGTGCCAGTAGTATACGACAGGACACTGAAGCTTTCTTT; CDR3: CASSIRQDTEAFF
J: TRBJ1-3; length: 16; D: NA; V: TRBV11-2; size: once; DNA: TGTGCCAGCAGCCTAAGTGCCGCTCAGGGTGGAAACACCATATATTTT; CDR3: CASSLSAAQGGNTIYF
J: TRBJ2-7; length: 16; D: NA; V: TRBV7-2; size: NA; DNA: TGTGCCAGCAGCCAGAGGATGGGGGGGGGCCATTACGAGCAGTACTTC; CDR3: CASSQRMGGGHYEQYF
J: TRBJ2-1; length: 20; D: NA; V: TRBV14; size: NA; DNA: TGTGCCAGCAGCCCAAGGTGGGATAGCGGCTCGAATCTCCGGGACAATGAGCAGTTCTTC; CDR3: CASSPRWDSGSNLRDNEQFF
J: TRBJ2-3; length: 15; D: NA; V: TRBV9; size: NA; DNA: TGTGCCAGCAGCCCCACAGGGTCTCGGACAGATACGCAGTATTTT; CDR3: CASSPTGSRTDTQYF
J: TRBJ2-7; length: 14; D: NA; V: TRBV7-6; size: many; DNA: TGTGCCAGCAGCTTAGGCGGGCCCGCCTACGAGCAGTACTTC; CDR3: CASSLGGPAYEQYF
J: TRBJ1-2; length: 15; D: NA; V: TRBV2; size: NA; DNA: TGTGCCAGCAGTGATATGGGACAACGAACCTATGGCTACACCTTC; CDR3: CASSDMGQRTYGYTF
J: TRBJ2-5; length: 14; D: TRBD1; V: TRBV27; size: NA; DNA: TGTGCCAGCAGTGGGGACAGAAGGAGGGAGACCCAGTACTTC; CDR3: CASSGDRRRETQYF
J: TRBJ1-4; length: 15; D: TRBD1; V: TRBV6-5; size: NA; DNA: TGTGCCAGCAGTTACTCGGGGACAGGGGATGAAAAACTGTTTTTT; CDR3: CASSYSGTGDEKLFF
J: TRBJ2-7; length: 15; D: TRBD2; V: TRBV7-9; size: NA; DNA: TGTGCCAGCAGCGTTGGGACCGCGGGGGGTGGCGAGCAGTACTTC; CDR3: CASSVGTAGGGEQYF
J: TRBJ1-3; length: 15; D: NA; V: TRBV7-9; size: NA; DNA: TGTGCCAGCAGCTTAACCCAGTCCTCTGGAAACACCATATATTTT; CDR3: CASSLTQSSGNTIYF
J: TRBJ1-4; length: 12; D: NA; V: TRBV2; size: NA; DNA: TGTGCCAGCAAAACAGACGGTGAAAAACTGTTTTTT; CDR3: CASKTDGEKLFF
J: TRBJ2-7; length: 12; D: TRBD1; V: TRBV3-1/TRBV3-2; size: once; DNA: TGTGCCAGCAGCCACGACAGGGACGAGCAGTACTTC; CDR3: CASSHDRDEQYF
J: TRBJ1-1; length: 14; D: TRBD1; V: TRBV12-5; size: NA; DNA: TGTGCTAGTGGTATATATCAGGGGGACACTGAAGCTTTCTTT; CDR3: CASGIYQGDTEAFF
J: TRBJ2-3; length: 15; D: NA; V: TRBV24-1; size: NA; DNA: TGTGCCACCAGTGATGTCGGGGGAGGATCTTATACGCAGTATTTT; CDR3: CATSDVGGGSYTQYF
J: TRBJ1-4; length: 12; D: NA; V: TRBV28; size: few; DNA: TGTGCCAGCAGTTTGAGTCCAGGGCTGATATTTTTT; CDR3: CASSLSPGLIFF
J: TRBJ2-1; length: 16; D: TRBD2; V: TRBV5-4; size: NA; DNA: TGTGCCAGCAGCTTGTTGCAGACTAGCGAGACCAATGAGCAGTTCTTC; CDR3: CASSLLQTSETNEQFF
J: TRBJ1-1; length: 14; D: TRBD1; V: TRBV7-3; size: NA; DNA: TGTGCCAGCAGCTTGGGACAGGGGAACACTGAAGCTTTCTTT; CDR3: CASSLGQGNTEAFF
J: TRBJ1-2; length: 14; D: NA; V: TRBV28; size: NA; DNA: TGTGCCAGCAGTCTCTTCCGGACTCGCGATGGCTACACCTTC; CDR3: CASSLFRTRDGYTF
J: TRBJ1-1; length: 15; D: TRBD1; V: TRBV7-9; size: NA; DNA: TGTGCCAGCAGTCAGACAGGGGGGATGAACACTGAAGCTTTCTTT; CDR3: CASSQTGGMNTEAFF
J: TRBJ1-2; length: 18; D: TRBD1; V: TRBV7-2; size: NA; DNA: TGTGCCGCGGGGTGGGTACAGGGGACATTGGAGTCTAACTATGGCTACACCTTC; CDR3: CAAGWVQGTLESNYGYTF
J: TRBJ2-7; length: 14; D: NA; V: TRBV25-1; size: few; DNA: TGTGCCAGCAGCCCTTATGGGGGCCTCCACGAGCAGTACTTC; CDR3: CASSPYGGLHEQYF
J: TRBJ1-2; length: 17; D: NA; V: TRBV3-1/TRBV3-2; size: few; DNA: TGTGCCAGCAGCCAAGATCCCTCTTACAGGTCCTACTATGGCTACACCTTC; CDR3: CASSQDPSYRSYYGYTF
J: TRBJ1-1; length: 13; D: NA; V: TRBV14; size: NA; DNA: TGTGCCAGCAGCGCCCGCCGGGGGACTGAAGCTTTCTTT; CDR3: CASSARRGTEAFF
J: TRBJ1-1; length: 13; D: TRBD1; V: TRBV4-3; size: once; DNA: TGCGCCAGCAGCCCCAACGACAGGGGCGAAGCTTTCTTT; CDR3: CASSPNDRGEAFF
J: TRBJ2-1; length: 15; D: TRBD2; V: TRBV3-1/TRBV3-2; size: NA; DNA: TGTGCCAGCAGCCTTGCGCGGGGGGGCCTAAATGAGCAGTTCTTC; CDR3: CASSLARGGLNEQFF
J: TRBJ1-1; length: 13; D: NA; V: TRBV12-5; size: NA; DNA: TGTGCTAGTGTTATGACGGGGGACACTGAAGCTTTCTTT; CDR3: CASVMTGDTEAFF
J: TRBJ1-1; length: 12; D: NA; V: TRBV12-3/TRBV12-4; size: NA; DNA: TGTGCCAGCAAAAGGGGACTTCCTAGGGGTTTCTTT; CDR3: CASKRGLPRGFF
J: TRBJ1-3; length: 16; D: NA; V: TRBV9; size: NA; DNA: TGTGCCAGCAGCGTAGGTAGCTTAGTGGCTGGAAACACCATATATTTT; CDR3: CASSVGSLVAGNTIYF
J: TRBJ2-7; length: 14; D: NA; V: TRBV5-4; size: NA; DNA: TGTGCCAGCAGCTTGGACGTCGAACTCTACGAGCAGTACTTC; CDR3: CASSLDVELYEQYF
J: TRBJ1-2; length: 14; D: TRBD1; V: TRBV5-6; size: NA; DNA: TGTGCCAGCAGCTTGCGGGACAGGGGAGGTGGCTACACCTTC; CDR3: CASSLRDRGGGYTF